The TCR beta chain described here comes from a study of Graves' ophthalmopathy and Graves' hyperthyroidism. Amplified TCR beta CDR3 regions were obtained using RNA transcripts as template. An opening RT-PCR round employed HTBI primers and preceded a second-round multiplex PCR. MiXCR was run by TCRdb on the multiplex PCR reads, yielding one entry per CDR3 protein. This table holds 400,000 to 450,000 distinct CDR3 sequences, around a fifth found once. In its sample, this clonotype was seen many times. Its cognate antigen is unknown. PBMCs were obtained from roughly 9.4 ml of fresh peripheral blood. Study results and limitations: Among expanded thyroid clonotypes above 0.001 frequency, most also occurred in blood.

V lost 0 bases and J lost 3; bases outside the gene matches: 6. CDR1 is DFQATT and CDR2 is SNEGSKA in the germline V gene (reference sequence). The length of the CDR3 is 15 residues. Sequenced sample: peripheral blood. This chain uses TRBV20-1 with TRBJ1-1, with 8 bases identical to TRBD1. The receptor's source is a woman younger than 35 with stable Graves' hyperthyroidism. Here the CDR3 DNA reads TGCAGTGCTAGAGATGACGACAGGGGATACACTGAAGCTTTCTTT. This gives the protein CSARDDDRGYTEAFF.